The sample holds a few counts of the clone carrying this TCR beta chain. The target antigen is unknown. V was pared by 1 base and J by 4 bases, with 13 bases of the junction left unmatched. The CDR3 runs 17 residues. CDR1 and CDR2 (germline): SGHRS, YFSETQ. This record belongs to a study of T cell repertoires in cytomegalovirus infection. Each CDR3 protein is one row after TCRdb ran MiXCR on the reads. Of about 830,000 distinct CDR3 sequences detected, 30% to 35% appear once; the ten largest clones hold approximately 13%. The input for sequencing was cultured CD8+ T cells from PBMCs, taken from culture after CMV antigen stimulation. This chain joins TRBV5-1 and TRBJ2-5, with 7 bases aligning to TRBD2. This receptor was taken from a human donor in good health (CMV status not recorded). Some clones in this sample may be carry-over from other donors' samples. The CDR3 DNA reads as TGCGCCAGCAGCTTGAGACTAGCCAAGGAATTTATAGAGACCCAGTACTTC. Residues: CASSLRLAKEFIETQYF.